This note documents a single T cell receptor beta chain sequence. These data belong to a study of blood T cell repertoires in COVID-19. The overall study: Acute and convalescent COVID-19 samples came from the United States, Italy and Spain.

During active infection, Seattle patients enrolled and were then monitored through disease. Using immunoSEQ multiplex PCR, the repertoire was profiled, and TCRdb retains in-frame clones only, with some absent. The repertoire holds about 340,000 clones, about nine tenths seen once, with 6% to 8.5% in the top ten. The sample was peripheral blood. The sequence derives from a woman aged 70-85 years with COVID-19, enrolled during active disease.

The CDR3 sequence is CASRDTGTVVREQYF. Here the CDR3 DNA reads TGTGCCAGCAGGGACACCGGGACAGTAGTTCGCGAGCAGTACTTC. The rearrangement joins TRBV28 to TRBJ2-7; 7 bases agree with TRBD1. CDR3 length: 15 amino acids. V shed 6 bases and J 6 bases; nucleotides not matched to a gene: 14. Germline-derived CDR1 and CDR2 are MDHEN and SYDVKM.